This paragraph covers one T cell receptor beta chain sequence. The sample is drawn from a study of blood T cell repertoires in COVID-19. Study-level information: PBMCs, B-cell-depleted T cells, or T cells provided the cDNA or gDNA that made up the material.

Sequenced by immunoSEQ multiplex PCR; TCRdb stores in-frame clones only, minus some. Of a few hundred thousand clones in the sample, about 86% are singletons; the top ten hold around 14%. Germline lookup yields CDR1 SQVTM and CDR2 ANQGSEA. The J segment lost 0 bases and the V segment lost 4 bases, leaving 1 base of the junction unmatched. The CDR3 loop spans 14 amino acids. The chain couples TRBV29-1 to TRBJ1-5; 9 bases align to TRBD1. The TCR originated in a woman aged 70-85 years with COVID-19, enrolled during active disease. Sequencing input: peripheral blood. DNA for the CDR3: TGCAGCGTTGGGACAGGGGATAGCAATCAGCCCCAGCATTTT. Its protein is CSVGTGDSNQPQHF.